This T cell receptor (beta chain) is from a study of blood T cell repertoires in COVID-19. This CDR3 contains 15 residues. CDR1 DFQATT and CDR2 SNEGSKA come from the germline V gene (reference sequence). V was trimmed by 3 bases and J by 1 base, leaving 15 bases between them. Categorization into cohorts depended on clinical history that participants reported. Repertoires were generated with immunoSEQ multiplex PCR, while TCRdb's copy carries only in-frame clones and drops some. The table shows more than 200,000 clones, with roughly 89% occurring only once. The sequence derives from a woman aged 30 to 39 who had recovered from COVID-19. The sequenced sample consisted of PBMCs or T cells enriched from blood (not recorded which). This chain links TRBV20-1 with TRBJ1-1; D perhaps matches TRBD1 (5 bases). CDR3 protein: CSASDGGLQNTEAFF. CDR3 in DNA: TGCAGTGCTAGTGATGGGGGGTTACAGAACACTGAAGCTTTCTTT.